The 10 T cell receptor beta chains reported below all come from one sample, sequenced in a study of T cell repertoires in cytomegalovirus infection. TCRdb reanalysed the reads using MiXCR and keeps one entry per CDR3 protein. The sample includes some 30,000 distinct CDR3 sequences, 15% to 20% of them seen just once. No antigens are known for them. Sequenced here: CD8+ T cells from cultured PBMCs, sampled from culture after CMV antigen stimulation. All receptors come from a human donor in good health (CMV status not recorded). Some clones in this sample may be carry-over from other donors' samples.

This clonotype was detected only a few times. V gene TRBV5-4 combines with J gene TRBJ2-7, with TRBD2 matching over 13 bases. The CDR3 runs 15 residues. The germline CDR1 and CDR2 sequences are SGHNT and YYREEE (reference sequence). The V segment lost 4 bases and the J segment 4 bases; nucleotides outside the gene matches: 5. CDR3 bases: TGTGCCAGCAGCAAGGGACTAGCGGGAACTTACGAGCAGTACTTC. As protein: CASSKGLAGTYEQYF.

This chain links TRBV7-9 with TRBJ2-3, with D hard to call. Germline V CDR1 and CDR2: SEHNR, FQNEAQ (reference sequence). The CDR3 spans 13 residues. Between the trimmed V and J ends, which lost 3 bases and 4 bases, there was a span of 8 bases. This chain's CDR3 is CASSLVFPDTQYF. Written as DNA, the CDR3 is TGTGCCAGCAGCTTGGTTTTTCCAGATACGCAGTATTTT.

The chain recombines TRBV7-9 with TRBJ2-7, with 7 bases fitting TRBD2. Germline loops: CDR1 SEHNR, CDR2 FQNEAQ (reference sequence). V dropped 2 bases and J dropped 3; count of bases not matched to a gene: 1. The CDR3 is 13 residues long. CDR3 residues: CASSLSGDYEQYF. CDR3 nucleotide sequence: TGTGCCAGCAGCTTAAGCGGGGACTACGAGCAGTACTTC.

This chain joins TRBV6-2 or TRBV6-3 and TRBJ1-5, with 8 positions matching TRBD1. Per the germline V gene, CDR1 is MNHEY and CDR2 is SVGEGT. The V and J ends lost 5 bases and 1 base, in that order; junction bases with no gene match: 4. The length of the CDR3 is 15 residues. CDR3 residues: CASSIQGDSNQPQHF. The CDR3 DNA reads TGTGCCAGCAGTATACAGGGGGACAGCAATCAGCCCCAGCATTTT.

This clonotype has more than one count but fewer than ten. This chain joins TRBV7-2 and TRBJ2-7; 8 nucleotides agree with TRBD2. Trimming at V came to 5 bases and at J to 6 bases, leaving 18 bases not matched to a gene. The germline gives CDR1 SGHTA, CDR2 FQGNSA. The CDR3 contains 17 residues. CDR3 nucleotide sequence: TGTGCCAGCAGCCGGGACTTGGGTAGCGGGATAAGTGGCGAGCAGTACTTC. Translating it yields CASSRDLGSGISGEQYF.

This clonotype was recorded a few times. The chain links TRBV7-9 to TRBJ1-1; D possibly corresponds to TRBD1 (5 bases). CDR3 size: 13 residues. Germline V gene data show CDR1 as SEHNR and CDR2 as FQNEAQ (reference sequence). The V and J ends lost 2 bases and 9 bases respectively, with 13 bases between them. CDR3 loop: CASSLSPGTQAFF. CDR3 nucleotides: TGTGCCAGCAGCTTATCCCCCGGGACTCAAGCTTTCTTT.

The CDR3 DNA is TGTGCCAGCAGCTTAGACTACCGGCTTGAGCAGTACTTC. The encoded protein is CASSLDYRLEQYF. The V gene is TRBV7-2, the J gene TRBJ2-7; D is undetermined. The CDR3 spans 13 residues. Germline V gene lookup returns CDR1 SGHTA and CDR2 FQGNSA. V lost 1 base to trimming and J lost 7 bases, with 11 bases between them.

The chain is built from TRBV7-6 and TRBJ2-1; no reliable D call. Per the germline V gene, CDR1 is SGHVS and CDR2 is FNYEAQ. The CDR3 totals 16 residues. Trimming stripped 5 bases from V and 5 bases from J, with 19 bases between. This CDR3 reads CASSDTVMGNHNEQFF. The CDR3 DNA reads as TGTGCCAGCAGCGATACAGTTATGGGTAACCACAATGAGCAGTTCTTC.

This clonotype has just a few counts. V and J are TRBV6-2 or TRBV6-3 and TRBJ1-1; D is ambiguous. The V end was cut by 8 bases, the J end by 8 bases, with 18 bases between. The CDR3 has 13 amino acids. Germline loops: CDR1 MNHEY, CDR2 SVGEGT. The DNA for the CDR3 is TGTGCCAGCTTCGGTACTCCGAGGGTCGAAGCTTTCTTT. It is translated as CASFGTPRVEAFF.

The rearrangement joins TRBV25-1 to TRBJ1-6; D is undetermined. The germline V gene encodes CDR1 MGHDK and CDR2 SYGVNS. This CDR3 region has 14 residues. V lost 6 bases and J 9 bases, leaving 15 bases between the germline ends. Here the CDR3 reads CASSEFPEVSPLHF. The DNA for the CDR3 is TGTGCCAGCAGCGAGTTCCCGGAGGTTTCACCCCTCCACTTT.